What follows are 20 T cell receptor beta chains derived from one specimen sequenced in a study of OX40 agonist ivuxolimab in advanced cancers. Some clones are missing from TCRdb's copy, which holds only in-frame ones; the method was immunoSEQ multiplex PCR. This table has fewer than 90,000 clones, approximately 86% appearing once. The sequencing used CD4+ or CD8+ T cells sorted from blood, collected in a trial of the OX40 agonist ivuxolimab. The source of these receptors is an adult with an advanced solid tumor such as melanoma, head and neck, liver or kidney cancer.

The gene calls are TRBV28 and TRBJ1-2; perhaps TRBD1 as D (5 bases). With 8 bases removed from V and 4 bases from J, the gap between germline ends came to 14 bases. Germline-derived CDR1 and CDR2 are MDHEN and SYDVKM. This CDR3 has 13 amino acids. The CDR3 sequence is CASLQDSGYGYTF. The CDR3 nucleotides read TGTGCCAGCCTACAGGATTCTGGCTATGGCTACACCTTC.

In this sample, this clone turned up a few times. For the CDR3, the DNA is TGTGCCAGCAGCAAGAGGGGGCGCTGGAGAAACCGGGAGCTGTTTTTT. It encodes CASSKRGRWRNRELFF. The rearrangement joins TRBV21-1 to TRBJ2-2; the D segment call TRBD1 is taken from the table without a DNA check. TRBV21-1 represents a pseudogene. The CDR3 spans 16 residues.

The chain is built from TRBV7-9 and TRBJ1-2, with 8 bases fitting TRBD1. The CDR3 contains 15 residues. Per germline, CDR1 SEHNR and CDR2 FQNEAQ (reference sequence). Trimming cost V 1 base and J 5 bases; bases outside gene matches: 6. In nucleotides, the CDR3 is TGTGCCAGCAGCTTAGTTGGAGACAGGGGTTATGGCTACACCTTC. Translation gives CASSLVGDRGYGYTF.

The chain has TRBV5-4 and TRBJ2-7; the D gene is possibly TRBD2 (5 bases). V lost 4 bases, J lost 3 bases, and 17 bases lay in between. From germline, CDR1 is SGHNT and CDR2 YYREEE (reference sequence). The CDR3 is 15 residues long. CDR3 DNA: TGTGCCAGCAGCAGACCTCGGAGCGGCAGCTACGAGCAGTACTTC. It translates to CASSRPRSGSYEQYF.

This clone was seen only once. The chain carries TRBV7-8 and TRBJ2-7, with 9 positions matching TRBD1. The V and J ends lost 5 bases and 7 bases, in that order; junction bases with no gene match: 9. This CDR3 spans 14 amino acids. Germline-derived CDR1 and CDR2 are SGHVS and FQNEAQ. CDR3 sequence (DNA): TGTGCCAGCAGCGTCCGGGACAGGGATAGGGAGCAGTACTTC. Encoded protein: CASSVRDRDREQYF.

This chain's CDR3 is CASRPPNTEAFF. The CDR3 DNA sequence: TGTGCCAGCAGACCACCGAACACTGAAGCTTTCTTT. The J gene is TRBJ1-1, the V gene TRBV28; D not resolved. This CDR3 region has 12 residues. Germline V gives CDR1 MDHEN, CDR2 SYDVKM. The germline V and J ends were trimmed by 6 bases and 1 base, with 6 bases remaining between them.

The chain uses TRBV15 and TRBJ2-1; D unclear. Looked up from germline, CDR1 is LNHNV and CDR2 is YYDKDF (reference sequence). This CDR3 has 16 amino acids. The germline V and J ends were trimmed by 0 bases and 0 bases, with 9 bases remaining between them. The CDR3 is CATSRDPASSYNEQFF. CDR3 DNA sequence: TGTGCCACCAGCAGAGATCCCGCTAGCTCCTACAATGAGCAGTTCTTC.

This chain connects TRBV9 to TRBJ2-3, with 7 bases identical to TRBD1. The CDR3 loop spans 15 amino acids. The V gene's germline CDR1 is SGDLS and CDR2 YYNGEE. Trimming at V came to 3 bases and at J to 2 bases, leaving 6 bases not matched to a gene. CDR3 region: CASSARDSDTDTQYF. The CDR3 nucleotides read TGTGCCAGCAGCGCCAGGGACAGCGACACAGATACGCAGTATTTT.

This clone was recorded only once. This chain connects TRBV19 to TRBJ1-5; D not certain. This CDR3 is 15 amino acids long. Germline CDR1 reads LNHDA; CDR2 reads SQIVND (reference sequence). V was pared by 2 bases and J by 2 bases, with 10 bases between. This chain's CDR3 is CASSIFGTGNQPQHF. The CDR3 nucleotides are TGTGCCAGTAGTATATTCGGCACTGGCAATCAGCCCCAGCATTTT. Together with reference TRBV19 and TRBJ1-5, the CDR3 gives the full variable domain: DGGITQSPKYLFRKEGQNVTLSCEQNLNHDAMYWYRQDPGQGLRLIYYSQIVNDFQKGDIAEGYSVSREKKESFPLTVTSAQKNPTAFYLCASSIFGTGNQPQHFGDGTRLSIL.

CDR3 loop: CASSWDRDDEQFF. Written as DNA, the CDR3 is TGTGCCAGCAGCTGGGACAGGGACGATGAGCAGTTCTTC. The chain combines TRBV5-4 with TRBJ2-1; 9 bases are shared with TRBD1. Looked up from germline, CDR1 is SGHNT and CDR2 is YYREEE (reference sequence). V trimming: 3 bases; J trimming: 8 bases; junction bases outside the gene matches: 3. The CDR3 runs 13 residues.

This clone was counted a single time. J is TRBJ2-7 and V is TRBV6-1, with TRBD2 identical over 11 bases. CDR1 and CDR2 (germline): MNHNS, SASEGT. The CDR3 sequence is 16 residues long. V trimming: 4 bases; J trimming: 7 bases; junction bases outside the gene matches: 12. The CDR3 DNA sequence: TGTGCCAGCAGTGTATCACTAGCGGGAGTCGGAGGAGAGCAGTACTTC. Residues: CASSVSLAGVGGEQYF.

The J gene is TRBJ2-7, the V gene TRBV10-2; no clear D. CDR1 WSHSY and CDR2 SAAADI come from the germline V gene. V gave up 7 bases and J gave up 2 bases, with 15 bases separating them. CDR3 length equals 14 residues. CDR3 protein: CASKMYGGTYEQYF. The CDR3 DNA is TGCGCCAGCAAGATGTACGGCGGAACCTACGAGCAGTACTTC.

This clone appeared once. V and J are TRBV7-8 and TRBJ2-7; D is ambiguous. This CDR3 is built from 12 residues. In germline, CDR1 is SGHVS, CDR2 FQNEAQ. Deletions cut 4 bases from V and 5 bases from J, with 9 bases between. CDR3 nucleotide sequence: TGTGCCAGCAGCTACTCAGCTAACGAGCAGTACTTC. Protein product: CASSYSANEQYF.

The V gene is TRBV7-3, the J gene TRBJ2-3; D is perhaps TRBD1 (7 bases). CDR1 and CDR2 (germline): SGHTA, FQGTGA. The CDR3 runs 13 residues. The V end lost 5 bases, the J end lost 5 bases, and 11 bases lay between the germline ends. Here the CDR3 DNA reads TGTGCCAGCAGCCCCCAGGGGGGAGATACGCAGTATTTT. Translated, it gives CASSPQGGDTQYF.

J is TRBJ2-1 and V is TRBV29-1; 9 bases line up with TRBD1. The germline V gene encodes CDR1 SQVTM and CDR2 ANQGSEA. The CDR3 totals 13 residues. V was clipped by 7 bases and J by 2 bases; unmatched bases: 3. The CDR3 region is CSAGDRAYNEQFF. In nucleotides, the CDR3 is TGCAGCGCCGGGGACAGGGCCTACAATGAGCAGTTCTTC.

This clone is a singleton in its sample. The rearrangement links TRBV4-1 to TRBJ1-6; 8 bases line up with TRBD1. The CDR3 has 16 amino acids. With 4 bases clipped from V and 7 bases from J, the junction kept 9 bases outside the gene matches. Looked up from germline, CDR1 is MGHRA and CDR2 is YSYEKL. The CDR3 DNA is TGCGCCAGCAGCCCTCAGAGGACAGGGATAAATTCACCCCTCCACTTT. Amino acids: CASSPQRTGINSPLHF.

This clone was counted a few times. The chain employs TRBV7-2 and TRBJ2-5, with TRBD2 matching 8 bases. This CDR3 is 16 amino acids long. V dropped 6 bases and J dropped 1; count of bases not matched to a gene: 10. Germline CDR1 is SGHTA and CDR2 is FQGNSA. CDR3 sequence reads: CASRTPGSGIQETQYF. The CDR3 DNA is TGTGCCAGCAGGACGCCGGGTAGCGGGATCCAAGAGACCCAGTACTTC.

The chain employs TRBV7-9 and TRBJ2-1; D ambiguous. This CDR3 has 14 amino acids. V dropped 3 bases and J dropped 0 bases, with 6 bases sitting between them. Germline CDR1 and CDR2: SEHNR and FQNEAQ (reference sequence). CDR3 nucleotides: TGTGCCAGCAGCTTGGCTAGCTCCTACAATGAGCAGTTCTTC. Amino acid sequence: CASSLASSYNEQFF.

The chain recombines TRBV5-4 with TRBJ1-1; D unclear. The CDR3 is made up of 15 amino acids. Per germline, CDR1 SGHNT and CDR2 YYREEE (reference sequence). V was clipped by 4 bases and J by 1 base, with 14 bases between them. This CDR3 is CASSPASSGNTEAFF. CDR3 DNA: TGTGCCAGCAGCCCGGCCTCAAGCGGGAACACTGAAGCTTTCTTT.

The chain is built from TRBV28 and TRBJ2-5; 7 bases align to TRBD1. This CDR3 is built from 14 residues. Germline V CDR1 and CDR2: MDHEN, SYDVKM. The V and J ends lost 2 bases and 3 bases, in that order; junction bases with no gene match: 3. The CDR3 DNA reads TGTGCCAGCAGTTTAAGGGACAGAAAAGAGACCCAGTACTTC. This translates into CASSLRDRKETQYF.